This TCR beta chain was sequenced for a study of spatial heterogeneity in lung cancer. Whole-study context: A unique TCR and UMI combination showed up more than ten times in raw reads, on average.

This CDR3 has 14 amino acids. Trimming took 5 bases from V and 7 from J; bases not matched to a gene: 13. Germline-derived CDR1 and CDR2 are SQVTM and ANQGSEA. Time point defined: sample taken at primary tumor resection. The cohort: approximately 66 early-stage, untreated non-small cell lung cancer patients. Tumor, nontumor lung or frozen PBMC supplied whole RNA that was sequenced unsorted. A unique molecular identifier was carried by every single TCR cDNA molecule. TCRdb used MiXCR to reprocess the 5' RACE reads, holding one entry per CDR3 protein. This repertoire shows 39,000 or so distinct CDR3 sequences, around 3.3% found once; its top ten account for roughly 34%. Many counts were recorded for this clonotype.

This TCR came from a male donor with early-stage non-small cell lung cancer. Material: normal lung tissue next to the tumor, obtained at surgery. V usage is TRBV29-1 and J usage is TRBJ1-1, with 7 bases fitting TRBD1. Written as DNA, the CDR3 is TGCAGCGTTTGGTCGTCAGGGGGTGAGGATGAAGCTTTCTTT. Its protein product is CSVWSSGGEDEAFF.